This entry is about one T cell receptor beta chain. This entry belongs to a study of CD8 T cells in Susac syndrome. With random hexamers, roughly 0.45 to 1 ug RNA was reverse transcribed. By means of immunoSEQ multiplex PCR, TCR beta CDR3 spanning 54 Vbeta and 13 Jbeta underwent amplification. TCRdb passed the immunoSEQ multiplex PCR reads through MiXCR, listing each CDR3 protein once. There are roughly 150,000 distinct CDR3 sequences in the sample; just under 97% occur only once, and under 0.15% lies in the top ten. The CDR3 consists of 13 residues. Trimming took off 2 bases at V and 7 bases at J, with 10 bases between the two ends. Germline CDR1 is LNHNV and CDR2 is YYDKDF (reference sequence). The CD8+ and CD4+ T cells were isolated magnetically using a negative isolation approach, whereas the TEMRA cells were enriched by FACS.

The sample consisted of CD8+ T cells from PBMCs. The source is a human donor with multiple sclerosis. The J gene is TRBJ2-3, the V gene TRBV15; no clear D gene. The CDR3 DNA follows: TGTGCCACCAGCAGACCCAGGATGAATACGCAGTATTTT. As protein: CATSRPRMNTQYF.